These 32 T cell receptor beta chains originate from one sample sequenced in a study of regulatory T cells in long-lasting Graves disease. According to the study, TCR beta libraries were built with iRepertoire HTBI primers and CDR3-region Arm-PCR. In TCRdb, the multiplex PCR reads were re-called with MiXCR into one record per CDR3 protein. The sample lists about 460,000 distinct CDR3 sequences; around 13% were seen once. This sample's time point: newly diagnosed GD, antithyroid drugs for less than 3 months. Extracted RNA from PBMCs served as the source of the TCR library. This sample also appeared in a second study, on T cells in Graves' hyperthyroidism and ophthalmopathy.

Source: peripheral blood mononuclear cells (PBMCs), taken at new diagnosis, from a patient treated with antithyroid drugs. All receptors derive from a woman in her 50s with Graves disease.

A word on this clonotype: A much larger clone sits a single nucleotide away, making a read error possible. The chain is built from TRBV2 and TRBJ1-1; D might be TRBD1 (5 bases). The CDR3 is made up of 17 amino acids. Germline V gene sequence: CDR1 SNHLY, CDR2 FYNNEI. The CDR3 region has the DNA TGTGCCAGCAGTGAAACGGGGGACGGAGTCTCGGGCACTGAAGCTTCCTTT. As protein: CASSETGDGVSGTEASF.

This clonotype appeared a few times. This chain links TRBV7-9 with TRBJ1-1; D ambiguous. V lost 3 bases, J lost 1 base, and 9 bases lay in between. The CDR3 sequence is 14 residues long. The germline gives CDR1 SEHNR, CDR2 FQNEAQ (reference sequence). The CDR3 protein is CASSLDPSNTEAFF. The CDR3 DNA reads TGTGCCAGCAGCTTGGACCCTTCGAACACTGAAGCTTTCTTT.

This clonotype occurred a few times. The chain couples TRBV3-1 to TRBJ2-7, with D uncertain. The V gene's germline CDR1 is LGHDT and CDR2 YNNKEL (reference sequence). The CDR3 consists of 13 residues. V lost 1 base and J lost 4, with 8 bases in between. CDR3 DNA sequence: TGTGCCAGCAGCCAAGTTGTAGGGTACGAGCAGTACTTC. This encodes CASSQVVGYEQYF.

The chain couples TRBV7-6 to TRBJ1-6; D gene ambiguous. Trimming pared 1 base from V and 7 bases from J, leaving 8 bases between. Germline CDR1 reads SGHVS; CDR2 reads FNYEAQ. The CDR3 sequence is 14 residues long. In DNA, the CDR3 is TGTGCCAGCAGCTTAGGACGGGAGAATTCACCCCTCCACTTT. As protein: CASSLGRENSPLHF.

This clonotype has a count of ten or more. The V call is TRBV20-1, the J call TRBJ1-5; D not certain. Deletions cut 1 base from V and 6 bases from J, with 13 bases between. The length of the CDR3 is 14 residues. Germline V gives CDR1 DFQATT, CDR2 SNEGSKA (reference sequence). As DNA, the CDR3 is TGCAGTGCTAGAGGTGATACGGCCCCTCAGCCCCAGCATTTT. It is translated as CSARGDTAPQPQHF.

This clonotype was seen a handful of times. The chain employs TRBV24-1 and TRBJ1-5, with D perhaps matching TRBD1 (6 bases). The CDR3 has 15 residues. Germline loops: CDR1 KGHDR, CDR2 SFDVKD. V lost 3 bases, J lost 3 bases, and 11 bases lay in between. The CDR3 loop reads CATSDPRDNNQPQHF. The CDR3 coding sequence is TGTGCCACCAGTGATCCCCGGGACAACAATCAGCCCCAGCATTTT.

The CDR3 nucleotides are TGTGCCAGCAGTCCACTACCTCGGGCGGCCTATAATTCACCCCTCCACTTT. Protein product: CASSPLPRAAYNSPLHF. This chain joins TRBV27 and TRBJ1-6; no reliable D call. The germline V gene has CDR1 MNHEY and CDR2 SMNVEV (reference sequence). V lost 5 bases to trimming and J lost 2 bases, with 16 bases between them. This CDR3 spans 17 amino acids.

The table lists this clonotype with a few counts. V and J are TRBV28 and TRBJ1-5; D perhaps matches TRBD1 (5 bases). This CDR3 has 14 amino acids. Germline assignment: CDR1 MDHEN and CDR2 SYDVKM. Trimming removed 1 base at V and 4 bases at J, with 8 bases between. CDR3 residues: CASSLSGWNQPQHF. The CDR3 DNA reads as TGTGCCAGCAGTTTATCAGGGTGGAATCAGCCCCAGCATTTT.

The rearrangement links TRBV9 to TRBJ1-4; unclear D gene. The CDR3 spans 13 residues. CDR1 and CDR2 (germline): SGDLS, YYNGEE. V lost 0 bases, J lost 7 bases, and 7 bases lay in between. Written as DNA, the CDR3 is TGTGCCAGCAGCGTAGATCCTCGTGAAAAACTGTTTTTT. Protein product: CASSVDPREKLFF.

This clonotype showed up many times. This chain uses TRBV11-2 with TRBJ1-4, with D uncertain. Trimming shortened V by 2 bases and J by 7 bases, and 17 bases separated the two germline ends. Germline lookup yields CDR1 SGHAT and CDR2 FQNNGV. The CDR3 consists of 16 residues. The CDR3: CASSLFEDHWSEKLFF. CDR3 nucleotide sequence: TGTGCCAGCAGCTTATTTGAGGATCACTGGAGTGAAAAACTGTTTTTT. Drawing the rest from reference TRBV11-2 and TRBJ1-4, the complete variable domain is EAGVAQSPRYKIIEKRQSVAFWCNPISGHATLYWYQQILGQGPKLLIQFQNNGVVDDSQLPKDRFSAERLKGVDSTLKIQPAKLEDSAVYLCASSLFEDHWSEKLFFGSGTQLSVL.

This clonotype was seen many times. The chain combines TRBV5-1 with TRBJ2-1, with a tentative D call TRBD1 (6 bases). The CDR3 spans 15 residues. The V and J ends lost 4 bases and 5 bases respectively, with 16 bases between them. CDR1 and CDR2 (germline): SGHRS, YFSETQ. As DNA, the CDR3 is TGCGCCAGCAGCGCACTCCCGGACAGAGACAATGAGCAGTTCTTC. Protein product: CASSALPDRDNEQFF.

This clonotype was seen ten or more times. The V and J genes are TRBV28 and TRBJ2-5; TRBD2 might be the D (6 bases). Germline V lookup: CDR1 MDHEN, CDR2 SYDVKM. V was clipped by 3 bases and J by 3 bases, with 14 bases between them. The CDR3 is 15 amino acids. Here the CDR3 DNA reads TGTGCCAGCAGTTTGTCGGGAGCGTGGGAAGAGACCCAGTACTTC. Translation: CASSLSGAWEETQYF.

This clonotype was counted between two and nine times. The chain couples TRBV10-3 to TRBJ2-6; no definite D call. Trimming pared 4 bases from V and 0 bases from J, leaving 7 bases between. Germline V lookup: CDR1 ENHRY, CDR2 SYGVKD. The CDR3 is made up of 15 amino acids. CDR3 nucleotides: TGTGCCATCAGTGTAGCAGCCTCTGGGGCCAACGTCCTGACTTTC. It encodes CAISVAASGANVLTF.

This clonotype occurred many times. A junction end diverges from the germline sequence, so it may reflect a read error. V is TRBV30 and J is TRBJ1-1, with TRBD1 matching over 7 bases. There are 12 residues in the CDR3. Germline V gene sequence: CDR1 GTSNPN, CDR2 SVGIG (reference sequence). CDR3 in DNA: TGTGCCTTGGGACAGCCGAACACTGAAACTTTCTTT. Amino acids: CALGQPNTETFF. The complete variable domain, with remaining parts taken from reference TRBV30 and TRBJ1-1, reads SQTIHQWPATLVQPVGSPLSLECTVEGTSNPNLYWYRQAAGRGLQLLFYSVGIGQISSEVPQNLSASRPQDRQFILSSKKLLLSDSGFYLCALGQPNTETFFGQGTRLTVV.

This clonotype was observed many times. This CDR3 is CASSWGQGSSYEQYF. Written as DNA, the CDR3 is TGTGCCAGCAGCTGGGGACAGGGCAGCTCCTACGAGCAGTACTTC. The genes are TRBV11-2 and TRBJ2-7, with 9 bases matching TRBD1. The CDR3 consists of 15 residues. Germline loops: CDR1 SGHAT, CDR2 FQNNGV. Trimming at V came to 4 bases and at J to 0 bases, leaving 4 bases not matched to a gene.

This clonotype was detected many times. V usage is TRBV28 and J usage is TRBJ2-1; 7 bases are shared with TRBD2. After removal of 1 base from V and 5 bases from J, the junction contained 8 bases not matched to a gene. This CDR3 is built from 16 residues. Germline loops: CDR1 MDHEN, CDR2 SYDVKM. CDR3 bases: TGTGCCAGCAGTTTATTGACTAGCCTGGGACACAATGAGCAGTTCTTC. This translates into CASSLLTSLGHNEQFF.

With regard to this clonotype: This may arise from a read error, as a much more abundant clone is one base away. The chain carries TRBV30 and TRBJ2-1; no definite D call. Trimming cost V 0 bases and J 5 bases, with 14 bases left between them. CDR3 size: 15 residues. CDR1 GTSNPN and CDR2 SVGIG come from the germline V gene (reference sequence). The CDR3 region is CAWSVLVGSNNEQFF. DNA of the CDR3: TGTGCCTGGAGTGTTTTAGTGGGATCAAACAATGAGCAGTTCTTC.

The J gene is TRBJ2-3, the V gene TRBV6-1, with 7 bases fitting TRBD2. Per germline, CDR1 MNHNS and CDR2 SASEGT. The CDR3 totals 16 residues. V dropped 7 bases and J dropped 2; count of bases not matched to a gene: 12. The CDR3, as DNA: TGTGCCAGCACCATGGCTCTAGCGGTTGTCACAGATACGCAGTATTTT. Amino acids: CASTMALAVVTDTQYF.

J is TRBJ2-1 and V is TRBV13; 7 bases align to TRBD2. Germline CDR1 and CDR2: PRHDT and FYEKMQ (reference sequence). Trimming cost V 1 base and J 12 bases; bases outside gene matches: 9. This CDR3 has 14 residues. The CDR3 nucleotides read TGTGCCAGCAGCTTAGTTACGCTGCGGGGGTGGCAGTTCTTC. Amino acids: CASSLVTLRGWQFF.

This rearrangement joins TRBV29-1 to TRBJ2-7; D uncertain. Between the trimmed V and J ends, which lost 6 bases and 2 bases, there was a span of 14 bases. The germline CDR1 and CDR2 sequences are SQVTM and ANQGSEA. The CDR3 consists of 13 residues. For the CDR3, the DNA is TGCAGCGTCATAGAGCCAGGCCCCTACGAGCAGTACTTC. Its protein product is CSVIEPGPYEQYF.

In its sample, this clonotype was seen a few times. The chain carries TRBV18 and TRBJ2-2; D might be TRBD1 (6 bases). CDR1 is KGHSH and CDR2 is LQKENI in the germline V gene. V lost 2 bases, J lost 4 bases, and 14 bases lay in between. This CDR3 region has 16 residues. This CDR3 reads CASSPSLQGITGELFF. In DNA form, the CDR3 reads TGTGCCAGCTCACCAAGTCTACAGGGAATCACCGGGGAGCTGTTTTTT. The full variable domain, its missing parts supplied by reference TRBV18 and TRBJ2-2, is NAGVMQNPRHLVRRRGQEARLRCSPMKGHSHVYWYRQLPEEGLKFMVYLQKENIIDESGMPKERFSAEFPKEGPSILRIQQVVRGDSAAYFCASSPSLQGITGELFFGEGSRLTVL.

The table lists this clonotype with many counts. The chain links TRBV5-1 to TRBJ2-3; D may correspond to TRBD1 or TRBD2 (7 bases each). CDR3 length: 15 amino acids. The ends were cut back, 3 bases at V and 7 bases at J, with 18 bases in the middle. In germline, CDR1 is SGHRS, CDR2 YFSETQ. The CDR3 sequence is CASSSQGLAENTQYF. DNA for the CDR3: TGCGCCAGCAGCTCACAGGGGCTAGCGGAGAATACGCAGTATTTT. Full variable domain (rest looked up from reference TRBV5-1 and TRBJ2-3): KAGVTQTPRYLIKTRGQQVTLSCSPISGHRSVSWYQQTPGQGLQFLFEYFSETQRNKGNFPGRFSGRQFSNSRSEMNVSTLELGDSALYLCASSSQGLAENTQYFGPGTRLTVL.

V and J are TRBV12-3 or TRBV12-4 and TRBJ1-1; 9 positions agree with TRBD1. The CDR3 sequence is 14 residues long. With 7 bases clipped from V and 6 bases from J, the junction kept 9 bases outside the gene matches. The CDR3 DNA reads TGTGCCAGCAACCCGACAGGGGGGAAACCTGAAGCTTTCTTT. Protein sequence: CASNPTGGKPEAFF.

This clonotype has at least ten counts. The J gene is TRBJ2-2, the V gene TRBV7-9, with 9 bases that match TRBD1. Germline CDR1 and CDR2: SEHNR and FQNEAQ (reference sequence). J lost 8 bases, V lost 2 bases, and 9 bases had no gene match. The CDR3 runs 16 residues. This CDR3 reads CASSLPGTGISGELFF. For the CDR3, the DNA is TGTGCCAGCAGCTTACCCGGGACAGGGATTTCAGGGGAGCTGTTTTTT.

This clonotype has more than one count but fewer than ten. The V and J genes are TRBV3-1 and TRBJ1-4; D might be TRBD1 (5 bases). The CDR3 contains 15 residues. Germline assignment: CDR1 LGHDT and CDR2 YNNKEL (reference sequence). The V gene lost 4 bases and the J gene lost 4 bases, with 13 bases spanning the gap. Here the CDR3 reads CASSRSGTLNEKLFF. Here the CDR3 DNA reads TGTGCCAGCAGCCGATCCGGGACCCTTAATGAAAAACTGTTTTTT.

This clonotype came up many times. This chain joins TRBV28 and TRBJ2-7; TRBD1 matches at 8 bases. The CDR3 contains 16 residues. Looked up from germline, CDR1 is MDHEN and CDR2 is SYDVKM. The V and J ends lost 7 bases and 4 bases, in that order; junction bases with no gene match: 15. The CDR3 DNA reads as TGTGCCAGCAAACCCACCGAGGGACAGGAATCTTACGAGCAGTACTTC. It yields the protein CASKPTEGQESYEQYF.

Points on this clonotype: It is likely a read error: a sequence one base away is far more abundant. The chain joins TRBV28 to TRBJ2-1; no firm D call. Germline CDR1 is MDHEN and CDR2 is SYDVKM. The CDR3 covers 15 residues. V lost 5 bases and J lost 13, with 24 bases in between. CDR3 loop: CASSPLGQYQETQFF. CDR3 DNA: TGTGCCAGCAGTCCCCTGGGCCAGTACCAAGAGACCCAGTTCTTC. Filled out from reference TRBV28 and TRBJ2-1, the complete variable domain reads DVKVTQSSRYLVKRTGEKVFLECVQDMDHENMFWYRQDPGLGLRLIYFSYDVKMKEKGDIPEGYSVSREKKERFSLILESASTNQTSMYLCASSPLGQYQETQFFGPGTRLTVL.

This chain joins TRBV5-1 and TRBJ2-1, with TRBD1 matching over 10 bases. The length of the CDR3 is 16 residues. Unmatched junction bases numbered 4, after V lost 0 bases and J lost 4 bases. Germline CDR1 SGHRS, CDR2 YFSETQ. The CDR3 region has the DNA TGCGCCAGCAGCTTGGCAGACAGGGGGCGTTACAATGAGCAGTTCTTC. It yields the protein CASSLADRGRYNEQFF.

This clonotype was counted at least ten times. In DNA form, the CDR3 reads TGTGCCAGCAGCCTACTAGCGGGAGACGAGACCCAGTACTTC. This codes for CASSLLAGDETQYF. The chain carries TRBV28 and TRBJ2-5; TRBD2 matches 11 bases. This CDR3 region has 14 residues. CDR1 and CDR2 (germline): MDHEN, SYDVKM. Trimming took 6 bases from V and 5 from J; bases not matched to a gene: 5.

This clonotype was found many times. The chain links TRBV28 to TRBJ2-3, with 15 bases matching TRBD2. Germline loops: CDR1 MDHEN, CDR2 SYDVKM. The CDR3 loop spans 16 amino acids. The trim removed 6 bases at V and 6 bases at J, leaving 7 bases unmatched. The CDR3 DNA follows: TGTGCCAGCAGAAAAACCGGGACTAGCGGGAGGGATACGCAGTATTTT. Amino acids: CASRKTGTSGRDTQYF.

This clonotype was seen ten or more times. The chain combines TRBV11-2 with TRBJ2-3; possible D gene TRBD2, 5 bases. Trimming cost V 2 bases and J 3 bases, with 21 bases left between them. The CDR3 sequence is 18 residues long. Germline-derived CDR1 and CDR2 are SGHAT and FQNNGV. The CDR3 sequence is CASSLFGGQRGWTDTQYF. In DNA, the CDR3 is TGTGCCAGCAGCTTATTCGGCGGGCAGCGAGGGTGGACAGATACGCAGTATTTT.

About this clonotype itself: This may come from a read error, since a much larger clone is one base off. This sequence joins TRBV11-2 and TRBJ2-5, with 12 bases identical to TRBD2. This CDR3 comprises 19 residues. The germline V gene has CDR1 SGHAT and CDR2 FQNNGV. The CDR3 nucleotides are TGTGCCAACAGCTTAGCGCCGGTTAGACTAGCGGGAGTCCTAGAGACCCAGTACTTC. It translates to CANSLAPVRLAGVLETQYF.